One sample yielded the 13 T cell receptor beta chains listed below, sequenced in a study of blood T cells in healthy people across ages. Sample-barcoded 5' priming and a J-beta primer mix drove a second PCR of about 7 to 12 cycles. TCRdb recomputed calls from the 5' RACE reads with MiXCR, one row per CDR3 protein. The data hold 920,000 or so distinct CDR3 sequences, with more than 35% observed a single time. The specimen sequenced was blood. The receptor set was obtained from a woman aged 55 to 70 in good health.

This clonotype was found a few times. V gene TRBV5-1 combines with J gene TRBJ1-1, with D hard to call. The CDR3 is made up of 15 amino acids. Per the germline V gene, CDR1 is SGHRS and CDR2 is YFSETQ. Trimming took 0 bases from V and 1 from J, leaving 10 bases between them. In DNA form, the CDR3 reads TGCGCCAGCAGCTTGGACGGCCGTCCGAACACTGAAGCTTTCTTT. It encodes CASSLDGRPNTEAFF.

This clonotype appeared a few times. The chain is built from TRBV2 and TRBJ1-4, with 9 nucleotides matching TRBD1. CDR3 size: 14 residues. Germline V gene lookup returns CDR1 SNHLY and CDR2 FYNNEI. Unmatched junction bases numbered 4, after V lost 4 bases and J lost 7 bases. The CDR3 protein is CASSGGQGGEKLFF. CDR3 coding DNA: TGTGCCAGCAGTGGGGGACAGGGAGGTGAAAAACTGTTTTTT.

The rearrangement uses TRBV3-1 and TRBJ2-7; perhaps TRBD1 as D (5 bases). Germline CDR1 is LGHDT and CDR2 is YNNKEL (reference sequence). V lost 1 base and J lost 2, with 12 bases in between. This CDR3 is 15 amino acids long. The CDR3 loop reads CASSQAQQGPYEQYF. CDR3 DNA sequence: TGTGCCAGCAGCCAAGCCCAGCAGGGCCCCTACGAGCAGTACTTC.

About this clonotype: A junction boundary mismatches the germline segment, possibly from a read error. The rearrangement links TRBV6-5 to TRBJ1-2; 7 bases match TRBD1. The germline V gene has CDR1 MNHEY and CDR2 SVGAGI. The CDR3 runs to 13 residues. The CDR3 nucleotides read TGTGCCGGCAGCCAGGACAGGCTAAATGGCTACACCTTC. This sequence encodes CAGSQDRLNGYTF.

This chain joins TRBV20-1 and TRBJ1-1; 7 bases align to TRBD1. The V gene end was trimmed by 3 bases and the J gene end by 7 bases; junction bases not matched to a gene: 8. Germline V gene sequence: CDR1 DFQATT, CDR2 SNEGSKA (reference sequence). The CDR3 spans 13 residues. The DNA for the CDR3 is TGCAGTGCTAGGGACAGGAGTCTGGGTGAAGCTTTCTTT. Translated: CSARDRSLGEAFF.

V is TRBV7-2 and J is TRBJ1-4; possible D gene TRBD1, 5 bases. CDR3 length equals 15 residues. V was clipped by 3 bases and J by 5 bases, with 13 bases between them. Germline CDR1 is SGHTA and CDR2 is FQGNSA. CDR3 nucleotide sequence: TGTGCCAGCAGCTTCGGGGGTGGGTGGAATGAAAAACTGTTTTTT. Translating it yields CASSFGGGWNEKLFF.

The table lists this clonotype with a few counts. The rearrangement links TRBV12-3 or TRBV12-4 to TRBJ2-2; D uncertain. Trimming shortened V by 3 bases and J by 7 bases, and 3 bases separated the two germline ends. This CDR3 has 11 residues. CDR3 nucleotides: TGTGCCAGCAGTTTGCGCGGGGAGCTGTTTTTT. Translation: CASSLRGELFF.

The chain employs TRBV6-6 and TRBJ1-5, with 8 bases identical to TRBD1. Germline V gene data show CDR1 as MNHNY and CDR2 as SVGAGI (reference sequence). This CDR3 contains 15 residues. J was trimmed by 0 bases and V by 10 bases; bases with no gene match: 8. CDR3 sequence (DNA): TGTGCCACCACGGACAGGGAATATAGCAATCAGCCCCAGCATTTT. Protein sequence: CATTDREYSNQPQHF.

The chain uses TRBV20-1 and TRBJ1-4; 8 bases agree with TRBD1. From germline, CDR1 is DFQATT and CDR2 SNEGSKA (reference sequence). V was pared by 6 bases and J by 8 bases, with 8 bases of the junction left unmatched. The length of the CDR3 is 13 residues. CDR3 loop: CSAHGQGREKLFF. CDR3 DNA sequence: TGCAGTGCCCATGGACAGGGCAGGGAAAAACTGTTTTTT.

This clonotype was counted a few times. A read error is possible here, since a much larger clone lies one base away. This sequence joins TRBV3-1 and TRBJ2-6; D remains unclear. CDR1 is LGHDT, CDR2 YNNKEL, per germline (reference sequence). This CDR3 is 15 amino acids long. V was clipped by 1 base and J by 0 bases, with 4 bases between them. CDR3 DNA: TGTGCCAGCAGCCAAGTCCCCTCTGGGGCCAACGTCCTGACTTTC. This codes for CASSQVPSGANVLTF.

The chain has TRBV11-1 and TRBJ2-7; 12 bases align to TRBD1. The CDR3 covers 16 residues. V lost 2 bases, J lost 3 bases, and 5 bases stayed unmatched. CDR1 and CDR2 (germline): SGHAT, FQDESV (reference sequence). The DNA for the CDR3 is TGTGCCAGCAGCTTAACCGGGACAGGGGGCAGCTACGAGCAGTACTTC. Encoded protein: CASSLTGTGGSYEQYF.

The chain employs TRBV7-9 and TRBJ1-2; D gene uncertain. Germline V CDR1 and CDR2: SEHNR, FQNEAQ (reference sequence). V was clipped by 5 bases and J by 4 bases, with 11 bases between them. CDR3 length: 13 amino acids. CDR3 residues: CASSPSLVYGYTF. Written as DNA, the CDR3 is TGTGCCAGCAGCCCCTCGCTGGTCTATGGCTACACCTTC.

The CDR3 sequence: CASSLVRQGNSPLHF. In DNA form, the CDR3 reads TGTGCCAGCAGCTTAGTTAGACAGGGTAATTCACCCCTCCACTTT. The chain uses TRBV7-8 and TRBJ1-6; 7 bases line up with TRBD1. The V gene end was trimmed by 1 base and the J gene end by 6 bases; junction bases not matched to a gene: 3. The germline CDR1 and CDR2 sequences are SGHVS and FQNEAQ. The CDR3 extends over 15 amino acids.